A single sample is the source of the 8 T cell receptor beta chains below, sequenced in a study of blood T cell repertoires in COVID-19. Assay used: immunoSEQ multiplex PCR; TCRdb lists only in-frame clones, some missing. The sample gives a few hundred thousand clones, approximately 86% of which show up once; more than 6.5% is in the top ten. The specimen was peripheral blood. The receptors derive from a woman in her 70s with active or convalescent COVID-19.

The chain has TRBV29-1 and TRBJ1-6; D is uncertain. Trimming cost V 7 bases and J 0 bases, with 7 bases left between them. Germline V gives CDR1 SQVTM, CDR2 ANQGSEA. The CDR3 spans 13 residues. Written as DNA, the CDR3 is TGCAGCGCCGGGATCTCCTATAATTCACCCCTCCACTTT. Translating gives CSAGISYNSPLHF. Together with reference TRBV29-1 and TRBJ1-6, the CDR3 gives the full variable domain: SAVISQKPSRDICQRGTSLTIQCQVDSQVTMMFWYRQQPGQSLTLIATANQGSEATYESGFVIDKFPISRPNLTFSTLTVSNMSPEDSSIYLCSAGISYNSPLHFGNGTRLTVT.

The V call is TRBV5-1, the J call TRBJ2-7; perhaps TRBD1 as D (6 bases). Germline CDR1 is SGHRS and CDR2 is YFSETQ. V was clipped by 2 bases and J by 3 bases, with 12 bases between them. The CDR3 loop spans 14 amino acids. In DNA, the CDR3 is TGCGCCAGCAGCTTCAGGGGTCCGCACTACGAGCAGTACTTC. This gives the protein CASSFRGPHYEQYF.

This sequence joins TRBV6-5 and TRBJ1-1; D remains ambiguous. Trimming removed 0 bases from V and 11 bases from J, with 7 bases in between. Germline V gene sequence: CDR1 MNHEY, CDR2 SVGAGI. The CDR3 length is 11 residues. The CDR3 reads CASSYSHGAFF. The CDR3 DNA reads as TGTGCCAGCAGTTACTCCCACGGGGCTTTCTTT.

This sequence joins TRBV19 and TRBJ1-4; D is undetermined. The germline CDR1 and CDR2 sequences are LNHDA and SQIVND (reference sequence). CDR3 length: 14 amino acids. The ends were cut back, 6 bases at V and 1 base at J, with 9 bases in the middle. The CDR3 nucleotides read TGTGCCAGTAGCGGACTGGTAACTAATGAAAAACTGTTTTTT. Encoded protein: CASSGLVTNEKLFF. Supplemented by reference TRBV19 and TRBJ1-4, the full variable domain reads DGGITQSPKYLFRKEGQNVTLSCEQNLNHDAMYWYRQDPGQGLRLIYYSQIVNDFQKGDIAEGYSVSREKKESFPLTVTSAQKNPTAFYLCASSGLVTNEKLFFGSGTQLSVL.

This sequence joins TRBV9 and TRBJ2-5; D possibly corresponds to TRBD2 (6 bases). Trimming removed 4 bases from V and 5 bases from J, with 12 bases in between. Germline V gene lookup returns CDR1 SGDLS and CDR2 YYNGEE. This CDR3 contains 13 residues. CDR3 DNA sequence: TGTGCCAGCAGCCTCCGGGAGACGGAGACCCAGTACTTC. This translates into CASSLRETETQYF.

The V gene is TRBV6-2 or TRBV6-3, the J gene TRBJ1-5; D not certain. Germline V gives CDR1 MNHEY, CDR2 SVGEGT. This CDR3 has 12 amino acids. V lost 6 bases to trimming and J lost 4 bases, with 7 bases between them. CDR3 protein: CASSPPNQPQHF. The CDR3 nucleotides are TGTGCCAGCAGCCCTCCTAATCAGCCCCAGCATTTT.

The rearrangement joins TRBV27 to TRBJ1-1; D unclear. The length of the CDR3 is 15 residues. CDR1 is MNHEY and CDR2 is SMNVEV in the germline V gene (reference sequence). The V end lost 1 base, the J end lost 7 bases, and 16 bases lay between the germline ends. This CDR3 is CASSLFWGGSREAFF. In nucleotides, the CDR3 is TGTGCCAGCAGTTTATTTTGGGGAGGAAGCCGTGAAGCTTTCTTT.

The V and J genes are TRBV6-5 and TRBJ1-2; TRBD1 might be the D (6 bases). In germline, CDR1 is MNHEY, CDR2 SVGAGI. CDR3 length equals 12 residues. V was cut by 9 bases and J by 4 bases, with 12 bases left in between. This CDR3 is CASRQDVYGYTF. CDR3 DNA sequence: TGTGCCAGTAGACAGGACGTCTATGGCTACACCTTC.